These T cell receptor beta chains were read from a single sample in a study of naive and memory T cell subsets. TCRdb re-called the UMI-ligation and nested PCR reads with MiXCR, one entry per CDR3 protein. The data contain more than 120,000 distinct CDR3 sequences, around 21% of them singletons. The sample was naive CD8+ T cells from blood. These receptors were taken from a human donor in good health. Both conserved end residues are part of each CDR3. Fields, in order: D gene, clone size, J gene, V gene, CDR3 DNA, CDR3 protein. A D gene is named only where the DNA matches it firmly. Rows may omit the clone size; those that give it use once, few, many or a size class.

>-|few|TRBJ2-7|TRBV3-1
TGTGCCAGCAGCGTCGGAGTTAGGATCCACGAGCAGTACTTC
CASSVGVRIHEQYF
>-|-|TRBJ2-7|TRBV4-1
TGCGCCAGCAGCCAACTGAGGGGGGACTACGAGCAGTACTTC
CASSQLRGDYEQYF
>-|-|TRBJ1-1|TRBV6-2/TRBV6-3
TGTGCCAGCAGTTTATCAGCAGTTTTTGAAGCTTTCTTT
CASSLSAVFEAFF
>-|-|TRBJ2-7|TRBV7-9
TGTGCCAGCAGCTGGAGGGGTCACGAGCAGTACTTC
CASSWRGHEQYF
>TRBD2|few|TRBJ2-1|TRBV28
TGTGCCAGCAGTTTACGGGCTAGCGGGGGCTACAATGAGCAGTTCTTC
CASSLRASGGYNEQFF
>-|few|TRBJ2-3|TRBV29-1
TGCAGCGTTGAAGATCTGGGGAGCACAGATACGCAGTATTTT
CSVEDLGSTDTQYF
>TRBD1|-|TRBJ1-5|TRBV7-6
TGTGCCAGCAGCATACAAATCCGGGACAGGGACAATCAGCCCCAGCATTTT
CASSIQIRDRDNQPQHF
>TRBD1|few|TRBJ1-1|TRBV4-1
TGCGCCAGCAGCTTTGACAGGGGAGGAGGGACTGAAGCTTTCTTT
CASSFDRGGGTEAFF
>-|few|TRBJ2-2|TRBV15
TGTGCCACCAGCAGAGATCGAAGCGGGGAGCTGTTTTTT
CATSRDRSGELFF
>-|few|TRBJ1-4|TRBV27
TGTGCCAGCAGCCGAATTACAGGGAATGAAAAACTGTTTTTT
CASSRITGNEKLFF
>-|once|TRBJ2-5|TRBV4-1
TGCGCCAGCAGGGGTTTAGGGCTCCAAGAGACCCAGTACTTC
CASRGLGLQETQYF
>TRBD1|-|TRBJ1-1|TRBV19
TGTGCCAGTAGTATATCGGACAGGGGAAACACTGAAGCTTTCTTT
CASSISDRGNTEAFF
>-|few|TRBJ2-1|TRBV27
TGTGCCGTAGGAGGGCCTTTTTTCTATGAGCAGTTCTTC
CAVGGPFFYEQFF
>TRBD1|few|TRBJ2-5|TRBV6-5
TGTGCCAGCAGTTACTCCCGACAGACAGGGGGCTTCGGGGAGACCCAGTACTTC
CASSYSRQTGGFGETQYF
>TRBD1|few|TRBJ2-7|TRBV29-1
TGCAGCGTTGTGAGTTGGACAGGCGACTCCTACGAGCAGTACTTC
CSVVSWTGDSYEQYF
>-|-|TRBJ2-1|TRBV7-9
TGTGCCAGCAGCGAGGACAGAACCCATGAGCAGTTCTTC
CASSEDRTHEQFF
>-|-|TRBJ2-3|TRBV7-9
TGTGCCAGCAGCCCAGCATCAGCGTATACGCAGTATTTT
CASSPASAYTQYF
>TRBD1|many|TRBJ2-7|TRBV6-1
TGTGCCAGCAGCCCGGGACAGTCCTACGAGCAGTACTTC
CASSPGQSYEQYF
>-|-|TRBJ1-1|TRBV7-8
TGTGCCAGCAGCTTAGACACGGCCCACCCTGAAGCTTTCTTT
CASSLDTAHPEAFF
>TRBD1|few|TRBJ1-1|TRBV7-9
TGTGCCAGCAGCCCGCGGGACAGCACTGAAGCTTTCTTT
CASSPRDSTEAFF